These 32 T cell receptor beta chains came from one sample sequenced in a study of spatial heterogeneity in lung cancer. One entry per CDR3 protein results from TCRdb running MiXCR on the 5' RACE reads. The sample records some 45,000 distinct CDR3 sequences, approximately 10% being singletons. Time point reported: sample taken at primary tumor resection. Unsorted whole RNA from tumor, nontumor lung or frozen PBMC underwent sequencing. The sequencing used PBMCs, collected at surgery. The receptors stem from a female donor with early-stage non-small cell lung cancer.

The chain employs TRBV5-1 and TRBJ1-6; a possible D gene is TRBD1 (6 bases). V shed 2 bases and J shed 7 bases, with 22 bases lying between them. Germline loops: CDR1 SGHRS, CDR2 YFSETQ. This CDR3 contains 18 residues. The CDR3 DNA follows: TGCGCCAGCAGCTTAGCAGGGGCCCACCCCGGAGGAAATTCACCCCTCCACTTT. Translating gives CASSLAGAHPGGNSPLHF.

Only a few counts were recorded for this clonotype. The V gene is TRBV6-2 or TRBV6-3, the J gene TRBJ2-6, with D possibly being TRBD1 or TRBD2 (6 bases each). The CDR3 runs 16 residues. Germline V gives CDR1 MNHEY, CDR2 SVGEGT. The V end lost 7 bases, the J end lost 2 bases, and 15 bases lay between the germline ends. The CDR3 DNA sequence: TGTGCCAGCACCCGGGGGCAGGGGACTGGGGCCAACGTCCTGACTTTC. Protein: CASTRGQGTGANVLTF.

The rearrangement joins TRBV6-5 to TRBJ2-7, with 9 nucleotides matching TRBD2. Per germline, CDR1 MNHEY and CDR2 SVGAGI. The CDR3 runs to 15 residues. The V gene end was trimmed by 3 bases and the J gene end by 5 bases; junction bases not matched to a gene: 8. DNA for the CDR3: TGTGCCAGCAGTTATCGGCGGGGGGGCGAAAACGAGCAGTACTTC. It translates to CASSYRRGGENEQYF.

This clonotype has only one observation. The chain is built from TRBV2 and TRBJ2-5, with D perhaps matching TRBD1 (5 bases). Deletions cut 5 bases from V and 2 bases from J, with 15 bases between. The germline gives CDR1 SNHLY, CDR2 FYNNEI. CDR3 length equals 15 residues. The CDR3: CASSREQGLQETQYF. CDR3 in DNA: TGTGCCAGCAGTCGAGAGCAGGGTTTACAAGAGACCCAGTACTTC. Filled out from reference TRBV2 and TRBJ2-5, the complete variable domain reads EPEVTQTPSHQVTQMGQEVILRCVPISNHLYFYWYRQILGQKVEFLVSFYNNEISEKSEIFDDQFSVERPDGSNFTLKIRSTKLEDSAMYFCASSREQGLQETQYFGPGTRLLVL.

The chain employs TRBV29-1 and TRBJ2-1, with 11 bases lining up with TRBD2. Trimming cost V 1 base and J 5 bases; bases outside gene matches: 4. The CDR3 sequence is 15 residues long. Germline values: CDR1 SQVTM, CDR2 ANQGSEA. Here the CDR3 DNA reads TGCAGCGTTGAAGCTGGGACTAGCGGCAACAATGAGCAGTTCTTC. Protein: CSVEAGTSGNNEQFF.

This clonotype was seen ten or more times. The chain uses TRBV18 and TRBJ1-4; tentative D call: TRBD1 (5 bases). The CDR3 consists of 14 residues. V lost 8 bases and J lost 7, with 17 bases in between. Germline CDR1 KGHSH, CDR2 LQKENI. The DNA of the CDR3 is TGTGCCAGCCGCCAACGGGGGGAAGCTGAAAAACTGTTTTTT. It translates to CASRQRGEAEKLFF. The full variable domain, with the rest looked up from reference TRBV18 and TRBJ1-4, is NAGVMQNPRHLVRRRGQEARLRCSPMKGHSHVYWYRQLPEEGLKFMVYLQKENIIDESGMPKERFSAEFPKEGPSILRIQQVVRGDSAAYFCASRQRGEAEKLFFGSGTQLSVL.

This clonotype showed up many times. The chain employs TRBV29-1 and TRBJ2-3; possible D gene TRBD2, 5 bases. Germline assignment: CDR1 SQVTM and CDR2 ANQGSEA. The CDR3 spans 12 residues. The V and J ends lost 5 bases and 2 bases respectively, with 8 bases between them. The CDR3 here is CSVTGSTDTQYF. The DNA for the CDR3 is TGCAGCGTTACGGGGTCCACAGATACGCAGTATTTT.

In its sample, this clonotype was seen a few times. V usage is TRBV12-3 or TRBV12-4 and J usage is TRBJ2-1; D not resolved. CDR3 size: 13 residues. V was pared by 4 bases and J by 5 bases, with 9 bases between. The CDR3 spells CASSSGLNNEQFF. Written as DNA, the CDR3 is TGTGCCAGCAGTTCCGGGTTAAACAATGAGCAGTTCTTC.

At least ten counts were recorded for this clonotype. The V gene is TRBV20-1, the J gene TRBJ2-3; 11 bases align to TRBD1. The CDR3 length is 14 residues. From germline, CDR1 is DFQATT and CDR2 SNEGSKA (reference sequence). V dropped 7 bases and J dropped 8; count of bases not matched to a gene: 11. The CDR3 DNA reads TGCAGTGTATGGGACAGGGGGGTCGGCCCTACGCAGTATTTT. Residues: CSVWDRGVGPTQYF.

This chain joins TRBV28 and TRBJ2-7; TRBD1 matches at 7 bases. Germline CDR1 is MDHEN and CDR2 is SYDVKM. CDR3 length equals 13 residues. J gave up 6 bases and V 7 bases, and 9 bases lay outside the gene matches. Written as DNA, the CDR3 is TGTGCCAGCAACTCGGTGGCAGGGGGCGAGCAGTACTTC. This sequence encodes CASNSVAGGEQYF.

This clonotype was observed many times. The chain uses TRBV20-1 and TRBJ1-1; D might be TRBD1 (6 bases). V lost 4 bases to trimming and J lost 6 bases, with 21 bases between them. Per germline, CDR1 DFQATT and CDR2 SNEGSKA (reference sequence). CDR3 size: 15 residues. The CDR3 coding sequence is TGCAGTGCTACAAAAGGCCCGGGCGGGGGCTCTGAAGCTTTCTTT. Encoded protein: CSATKGPGGGSEAFF.

The table lists this clonotype with many counts. The V gene is TRBV7-2, the J gene TRBJ2-1; D assignment may be TRBD1 or TRBD2 (5 bases each). This CDR3 is built from 14 residues. Trimming shortened V by 5 bases and J by 9 bases, and 17 bases separated the two germline ends. In germline, CDR1 is SGHTA, CDR2 FQGNSA. The CDR3 coding sequence is TGTGCCAGCAGCACGAGGGGCCCGTCCGGTGAGCAGTTCTTC. Its translation is CASSTRGPSGEQFF.

The V call is TRBV7-9, the J call TRBJ2-5, with D unresolved. Per germline, CDR1 SEHNR and CDR2 FQNEAQ (reference sequence). V was pared by 5 bases and J by 9 bases, with 13 bases between. The length of the CDR3 is 12 residues. As DNA, the CDR3 is TGTGCCAGCAGCCCGGGCGGTGATCCCCAGTACTTC. This gives the protein CASSPGGDPQYF.

The chain employs TRBV7-2 and TRBJ2-7; TRBD2 aligns across 7 bases. Germline CDR1 is SGHTA and CDR2 is FQGNSA. CDR3 length: 13 amino acids. The trim removed 3 bases at V and 6 bases at J, leaving 5 bases unmatched. CDR3 nucleotides: TGTGCCAGCAGCTTTATCAGCGGGGCCGAGCAGTACTTC. Its protein product is CASSFISGAEQYF.

This clonotype has at least ten counts. The chain recombines TRBV12-5 with TRBJ2-3, with D possibly being TRBD2 (5 bases). The CDR3 is made up of 14 amino acids. Germline assignment: CDR1 LGHNT and CDR2 FRNRAP. Trimming took 6 bases from V and 2 from J, leaving 12 bases between them. The CDR3 sequence is CASGQGLSTDTQYF. The CDR3 DNA follows: TGTGCTAGTGGCCAAGGACTGTCCACAGATACGCAGTATTTT.

This clonotype was detected ten times or more. The J gene is TRBJ1-5, the V gene TRBV20-1; tentatively, D is TRBD1 (5 bases). The CDR3 extends over 13 amino acids. V was clipped by 3 bases and J by 3 bases, with 9 bases between them. The germline V gene encodes CDR1 DFQATT and CDR2 SNEGSKA (reference sequence). The CDR3 here is CSARSTDNQPQHF. CDR3 in DNA: TGCAGTGCTAGGTCGACAGACAATCAGCCCCAGCATTTT.

This clonotype was counted only a few times. J is TRBJ2-2 and V is TRBV18; D gene ambiguous. The ends were cut back, 2 bases at V and 2 bases at J, with 9 bases in the middle. Germline lookup yields CDR1 KGHSH and CDR2 LQKENI. The CDR3 is made up of 15 amino acids. DNA for the CDR3: TGTGCCAGCTCACCAAAGCTGACCAACACCGGGGAGCTGTTTTTT. Translating gives CASSPKLTNTGELFF. Looking up the rest from reference TRBV18 and TRBJ2-2 gives the full variable domain: NAGVMQNPRHLVRRRGQEARLRCSPMKGHSHVYWYRQLPEEGLKFMVYLQKENIIDESGMPKERFSAEFPKEGPSILRIQQVVRGDSAAYFCASSPKLTNTGELFFGEGSRLTVL.

This clonotype was seen many times. The gene calls are TRBV5-1 and TRBJ2-7; 9 bases are shared with TRBD1. The CDR3 runs to 15 residues. The germline V gene encodes CDR1 SGHRS and CDR2 YFSETQ. V was clipped by 0 bases and J by 2 bases; unmatched bases: 3. CDR3 nucleotide sequence: TGCGCCAGCAGCTTGGCGGGACAGGGCACCTACGAGCAGTACTTC. This gives the protein CASSLAGQGTYEQYF.

Many counts were recorded for this clonotype. This sequence joins TRBV29-1 and TRBJ1-3; 11 bases map to TRBD1. Germline lookup yields CDR1 SQVTM and CDR2 ANQGSEA. V lost 7 bases and J lost 3; bases outside the gene matches: 5. There are 14 residues in the CDR3. The chain's CDR3 is CSDPGQGDGNTIYF. DNA of the CDR3: TGCAGCGATCCGGGACAGGGGGATGGAAACACCATATATTTT. Supplemented by reference TRBV29-1 and TRBJ1-3, the full variable domain reads SAVISQKPSRDICQRGTSLTIQCQVDSQVTMMFWYRQQPGQSLTLIATANQGSEATYESGFVIDKFPISRPNLTFSTLTVSNMSPEDSSIYLCSDPGQGDGNTIYFGEGSWLTVV.

This clonotype was seen a few times. CDR3 loop: CASTPGQGAYEQYF. For the CDR3, the DNA is TGTGCCAGCACCCCGGGACAGGGGGCTTACGAGCAGTACTTC. The genes are TRBV6-2 or TRBV6-3 and TRBJ2-7, with 12 bases lining up with TRBD1. Germline loops: CDR1 MNHEY, CDR2 SVGEGT. This CDR3 has 14 amino acids. V lost 7 bases, J lost 4 bases, and 5 bases stayed unmatched.

There are many counts of this clonotype. The chain employs TRBV12-3 or TRBV12-4 and TRBJ1-1, with D perhaps TRBD1 (5 bases). With 10 bases removed from V and 6 bases from J, the gap between germline ends came to 18 bases. The CDR3 loop spans 13 amino acids. CDR3 bases: TGTGCCACCCGAACAGTTACGACAGCTGAAGCTTTCTTT. Protein: CATRTVTTAEAFF.

In this sample, this clonotype turned up a few times. CDR3 bases: TGTGCCAGCAGCCAGGGGGTTACTAGCACAGATACGCAGTATTTT. This sequence encodes CASSQGVTSTDTQYF. V usage is TRBV11-2 and J usage is TRBJ2-3; 7 bases agree with TRBD1. With 5 bases clipped from V and 0 bases from J, the junction kept 5 bases outside the gene matches. Germline V lookup: CDR1 SGHAT, CDR2 FQNNGV. The CDR3 runs 15 residues.

This clonotype came up a few times. The chain uses TRBV5-8 and TRBJ2-7; a possible D gene is TRBD1 (6 bases). Germline values: CDR1 SGHTS, CDR2 YDEGEE. This CDR3 is 15 amino acids long. The ends were cut back, 4 bases at V and 3 bases at J, with 17 bases in the middle. DNA of the CDR3: TGTGCCAGCAGCGACACAGGGTCCTTTAGCTACGAGCAGTACTTC. It is translated as CASSDTGSFSYEQYF.

This clonotype has at least ten counts. The rearrangement joins TRBV7-6 to TRBJ1-4; no firm D call. The CDR3 length is 13 residues. The V and J ends lost 5 bases and 11 bases respectively, with 15 bases between them. The germline CDR1 and CDR2 sequences are SGHVS and FNYEAQ. CDR3 sequence: CASSPSQDGKLFF. The CDR3 nucleotides are TGTGCCAGCAGCCCGAGTCAAGACGGGAAACTGTTTTTT.

The chain employs TRBV25-1 and TRBJ2-3, with unresolved D. The CDR3 sequence is 12 residues long. Trimming stripped 6 bases from V and 3 bases from J, with 7 bases between. Germline V gene sequence: CDR1 MGHDK, CDR2 SYGVNS. The CDR3 DNA follows: TGTGCCAGCAGGGGCGGAACAGATACGCAGTATTTT. Amino acids: CASRGGTDTQYF.

A few counts support this clonotype. V usage is TRBV19 and J usage is TRBJ2-4, with 7 positions matching TRBD1. Germline-derived CDR1 and CDR2 are LNHDA and SQIVND (reference sequence). The CDR3 consists of 15 residues. Trimming removed 9 bases from V and 0 bases from J; junction bases left unmatched: 8. The CDR3 bases are TGTGCCAGCGCGGACAGGCCTTTAGCCAAAAACATTCAGTACTTC. It is translated as CASADRPLAKNIQYF.

This clonotype was seen more than once but under ten times. The chain is built from TRBV14 and TRBJ2-1; D may be TRBD1 or TRBD2 (7 bases each). With 4 bases removed from V and 10 bases from J, the gap between germline ends came to 14 bases. The CDR3 covers 13 residues. CDR1 SGHDN and CDR2 FVKESK come from the germline V gene. The CDR3 loop reads CASSRDREGEQFF. CDR3 in DNA: TGTGCCAGCAGCCGCGACAGGGAGGGCGAGCAGTTCTTC.

This clonotype appeared many times. The chain employs TRBV19 and TRBJ2-5; D unclear. The CDR3 totals 14 residues. CDR1 is LNHDA and CDR2 is SQIVND in the germline V gene (reference sequence). Trimming pared 3 bases from V and 5 bases from J, leaving 13 bases between. For the CDR3, the DNA is TGTGCCAGTAGTATTCTTGGCCTGGAGGAGACCCAGTACTTC. Translated: CASSILGLEETQYF.

The rearrangement uses TRBV7-9 and TRBJ2-1; TRBD2 matches 8 bases. The CDR3 spans 14 residues. Germline V gives CDR1 SEHNR, CDR2 FQNEAQ (reference sequence). Losses at the gene ends were 4 bases for V and 9 bases for J; bases not matched to a gene: 8. This CDR3 reads CASSSLSGGGEQFF. CDR3 DNA sequence: TGTGCCAGCAGCTCCCTTTCGGGGGGGGGTGAGCAGTTCTTC. Full variable domain (missing parts from reference TRBV7-9 and TRBJ2-1): DTGVSQNPRHKITKRGQNVTFRCDPISEHNRLYWYRQTLGQGPEFLTYFQNEAQLEKSRLLSDRFSAERPKGSFSTLEIQRTEQGDSAMYLCASSSLSGGGEQFFGPGTRLTVL.

V is TRBV18 and J is TRBJ2-7; D may be TRBD2 (5 bases). The CDR3 loop spans 12 amino acids. Germline V gene data show CDR1 as KGHSH and CDR2 as LQKENI. Trimming took 2 bases from V and 8 from J, leaving 10 bases between them. The CDR3 region is CASSPNRDQQYF. The CDR3 DNA reads as TGTGCCAGCTCACCAAATCGGGATCAGCAGTACTTC.

The rearrangement links TRBV20-1 to TRBJ2-1; D perhaps matches TRBD2 (6 bases). The CDR3 contains 14 residues. V lost 2 bases and J 9 bases, leaving 17 bases between the germline ends. Germline CDR1 is DFQATT and CDR2 is SNEGSKA (reference sequence). Here the CDR3 DNA reads TGCAGTGCTAGATGGACTACGGGGGTCGGTGAGCAGTTCTTC. Its translation is CSARWTTGVGEQFF.

This clonotype turned up a few times. The CDR3 bases are TGTGCCAGCACCCGGAACGTGGGGACTAGCGGGGCCTATGAGCAGTTCTTC. Amino acid sequence: CASTRNVGTSGAYEQFF. The rearrangement uses TRBV12-3 or TRBV12-4 and TRBJ2-1, with 13 bases matching TRBD2. The CDR3 extends over 17 amino acids. V trimming: 7 bases; J trimming: 8 bases; junction bases outside the gene matches: 14.